The 24 T cell receptor beta chains below all came from one sample that was sequenced in a study of fetal regulatory T cell absence and autoimmunity. Only in-frame clones appear in the TCRdb table, and some are missing; sequencing was by immunoSEQ multiplex PCR. The sample contains more than 85,000 clones, about two thirds of which appear only once. Sequenced: pancreas tissue. The receptors originated from a male donor with IPEX syndrome.

The chain carries TRBV14 and TRBJ1-1; D is uncertain. Germline CDR1 reads SGHDN; CDR2 reads FVKESK. Deletions cut 5 bases from V and 0 bases from J, with 7 bases between. The CDR3 totals 13 residues. The CDR3 here is CASSDGMNTEAFF. The CDR3 bases are TGTGCCAGCAGCGACGGCATGAACACTGAAGCTTTCTTT.

The gene calls are TRBV11-3 and TRBJ2-5, with 11 bases fitting TRBD2. Germline CDR1 reads SGHNT; CDR2 reads YENEEA. Unmatched junction bases numbered 16, after V lost 8 bases and J lost 2 bases. This CDR3 comprises 18 residues. CDR3 nucleotide sequence: TGTGCCAGCTTACCGAGAGGGGCGACTAGCGGGGAGCAAGAGACCCAGTACTTC. Translated: CASLPRGATSGEQETQYF.

The J gene is TRBJ2-1, the V gene TRBV9, with TRBD2 matching over 9 bases. CDR3 length equals 15 residues. V trimming: 3 bases; J trimming: 5 bases; junction bases outside the gene matches: 6. Germline assignment: CDR1 SGDLS and CDR2 YYNGEE. CDR3 protein: CASSGGLAIHNEQFF. In DNA, the CDR3 is TGTGCCAGCAGCGGGGGACTAGCAATCCACAATGAGCAGTTCTTC.

Only one count was recorded for this clone. This rearrangement joins TRBV4-3 to TRBJ1-2, with 10 bases aligning to TRBD1. The V segment lost 0 bases and the J segment 4 bases; nucleotides outside the gene matches: 8. There are 17 residues in the CDR3. CDR1 LGHNA and CDR2 YSLEER come from the germline V gene. CDR3 DNA: TGCGCCAGCAGCCAAGAGGAGTCGGGACAGGGGTGCTATGGCTACACCTTC. Encoded protein: CASSQEESGQGCYGYTF.

This chain connects TRBV6-1 to TRBJ1-5; the D is unclear. Trimming took off 3 bases at V and 0 bases at J, with 6 bases between the two ends. The CDR3 runs 14 residues. Germline lookup yields CDR1 MNHNS and CDR2 SASEGT. CDR3 in amino acids: CASSDLGSNQPQHF. The CDR3 nucleotides are TGTGCCAGCAGTGATTTAGGTAGCAATCAGCCCCAGCATTTT.

V usage is TRBV6-5 and J usage is TRBJ2-7; D is unclear. V lost 6 bases and J lost 0, with 12 bases in between. This CDR3 contains 14 residues. Germline loops: CDR1 MNHEY, CDR2 SVGAGI. This CDR3 reads CASSQTDPSYEQYF. CDR3 DNA sequence: TGTGCCAGCAGCCAGACGGACCCCTCCTACGAGCAGTACTTC.

The J gene is TRBJ1-1, the V gene TRBV18; 7 bases align to TRBD1. Per germline, CDR1 KGHSH and CDR2 LQKENI. V lost 6 bases, J lost 5 bases, and 9 bases stayed unmatched. This CDR3 has 14 amino acids. The CDR3 bases are TGTGCCAGCTCTCCGACAGGGCAGAGGACTGAAGCTTTCTTT. Amino acids: CASSPTGQRTEAFF.

The rearrangement uses TRBV7-2 and TRBJ1-2; 11 nucleotides line up with TRBD1. This CDR3 contains 13 residues. Losses at the gene ends were 5 bases for V and 8 bases for J; bases not matched to a gene: 4. Germline-derived CDR1 and CDR2 are SGHTA and FQGNSA. DNA of the CDR3: TGTGCCAGCAGCGCGGACAGGGGGCTCGGCTACACCTTC. It is translated as CASSADRGLGYTF.

This clone was observed a few times. CDR3 DNA: TGTGCCAGCAGCCAAGAAGCGGGCTACAATGAGCAGTTCTTC. Translating gives CASSQEAGYNEQFF. The genes are TRBV4-2 and TRBJ2-1; tentative D call: TRBD2 (6 bases). Germline CDR1 reads LGHNA; CDR2 reads YNFKEQ. This CDR3 contains 14 residues. V shed 0 bases and J shed 3 bases, with 6 bases lying between them.

CDR3 amino acids: CASGSGGGHYGYTF. Written as DNA, the CDR3 is TGTGCTAGTGGTTCTGGGGGCGGACACTATGGCTACACCTTC. The chain combines TRBV12-5 with TRBJ1-2; perhaps TRBD1 as D (6 bases). CDR3 length equals 14 residues. Looked up from germline, CDR1 is LGHNT and CDR2 is FRNRAP. The V and J ends lost 4 bases and 3 bases respectively, with 12 bases between them.

The chain is built from TRBV11-2 and TRBJ2-2; D may correspond to TRBD1 or TRBD2 (5 bases each). The CDR3 is 15 amino acids. V shed 4 bases and J shed 0 bases, with 9 bases lying between them. Germline loops: CDR1 SGHAT, CDR2 FQNNGV. Written as DNA, the CDR3 is TGTGCCAGCAGCTCTCGGGGCGCGAACACCGGGGAGCTGTTTTTT. Amino acids: CASSSRGANTGELFF.

V and J are TRBV2 and TRBJ2-7, with D possibly called TRBD1 or TRBD2 (5 bases each). Trimming left V 3 bases short and J 3 bases short, with 21 bases between. Germline V CDR1 and CDR2: SNHLY, FYNNEI. The CDR3 totals 17 residues. The CDR3, as DNA: TGTGCCAGCAGTGATGAGGGGTATGGGCGGGTTTACTACGAGCAGTACTTC. Residues: CASSDEGYGRVYYEQYF.

The chain couples TRBV7-2 to TRBJ2-7; 9 nucleotides line up with TRBD2. Germline-derived CDR1 and CDR2 are SGHTA and FQGNSA. Trimming cost V 5 bases and J 6 bases; bases outside gene matches: 5. There are 13 residues in the CDR3. The CDR3 loop reads CASSKGLAREQYF. The DNA of the CDR3 is TGTGCCAGCAGCAAGGGACTAGCTCGCGAGCAGTACTTC.

The CDR3 reads CASSLLQGNTEAFF. DNA of the CDR3: TGTGCCAGCAGCTTGCTACAGGGGAACACTGAAGCTTTCTTT. The rearrangement links TRBV7-8 to TRBJ1-1; D possibly corresponds to TRBD1 (6 bases). CDR3 size: 14 residues. Trimming left V 3 bases short and J 1 base short, with 9 bases between. CDR1 and CDR2 from the germline V gene are SGHVS and FQNEAQ.

The chain carries TRBV6-6 and TRBJ2-1, with a possible D match to TRBD1 (5 bases). Trimming removed 0 bases at V and 8 bases at J, with 11 bases between. Germline V gene sequence: CDR1 MNHNY, CDR2 SVGAGI (reference sequence). The CDR3 runs to 14 residues. CDR3 coding DNA: TGTGCCAGCAGTTACTCGTTTAAAGGGGATGAGCAGTTCTTC. Its protein is CASSYSFKGDEQFF.

This chain connects TRBV7-9 to TRBJ1-1, with a possible D match to TRBD1 (5 bases). The CDR3 length is 14 residues. Trimming took 4 bases from V and 7 from J, leaving 16 bases between them. Germline CDR1 SEHNR, CDR2 FQNEAQ (reference sequence). CDR3 amino acids: CASSSPTARNEAFF. CDR3 DNA: TGTGCCAGCAGCTCCCCGACAGCTAGGAATGAAGCTTTCTTT.

The V gene is TRBV5-4, the J gene TRBJ2-5; TRBD2 might be the D (6 bases). V lost 4 bases to trimming and J lost 4 bases, with 17 bases between them. Germline V CDR1 and CDR2: SGHNT, YYREEE (reference sequence). There are 15 residues in the CDR3. The CDR3 coding sequence is TGTGCCAGCAGCGGCGGGGAGCAAAGGGGAGAGACCCAGTACTTC. Amino acids: CASSGGEQRGETQYF.

The chain is built from TRBV25-1 and TRBJ2-7; TRBD2 agrees at 14 bases. The CDR3 is 16 amino acids. Unmatched junction bases numbered 7, after V lost 6 bases and J lost 3 bases. Germline V gene lookup returns CDR1 MGHDK and CDR2 SYGVNS. The CDR3 bases are TGTGCCAGCAGCTCGGGACTAGCGGGGGTCTTCTACGAGCAGTACTTC. This translates into CASSSGLAGVFYEQYF.

J is TRBJ1-5 and V is TRBV30; D unresolved. Germline CDR1 GTSNPN, CDR2 SVGIG (reference sequence). With 4 bases removed from V and 2 bases from J, the gap between germline ends came to 9 bases. This CDR3 has 13 residues. CDR3 DNA: TGTGCCTGGAATAACGGTGGCAATCAGCCCCAGCATTTT. Translated: CAWNNGGNQPQHF.

This sequence joins TRBV6-5 and TRBJ2-3, with 8 bases matching TRBD2. V shed 9 bases and J 7 bases; nucleotides not matched to a gene: 15. CDR3 length: 15 residues. Germline V gives CDR1 MNHEY, CDR2 SVGAGI. This CDR3 reads CASSLRAGAAHTQYF. In nucleotides, the CDR3 is TGTGCCAGTTCTCTTCGAGCGGGAGCGGCCCATACGCAGTATTTT.

The chain combines TRBV27 with TRBJ1-2, with TRBD1 as a possible D gene (5 bases). Germline V gives CDR1 MNHEY, CDR2 SMNVEV (reference sequence). V shed 1 base and J shed 2 bases, with 11 bases lying between them. CDR3 length: 15 amino acids. CDR3: CASSLLGRQNYGYTF. CDR3 DNA sequence: TGTGCCAGCAGTTTATTAGGCCGACAGAACTATGGCTACACCTTC.

A single count supports this clone. V usage is TRBV10-2 and J usage is TRBJ2-3; D is undetermined. V was cut by 2 bases and J by 0 bases, with 9 bases left in between. Germline CDR1 is WSHSY and CDR2 is SAAADI. CDR3 length: 15 residues. CDR3 region: CASSEGLGSTDTQYF. CDR3 DNA sequence: TGCGCCAGCAGTGAGGGGCTAGGAAGCACAGATACGCAGTATTTT.

The chain links TRBV27 to TRBJ2-7; 7 nucleotides align to TRBD1. CDR3 size: 15 residues. Germline assignment: CDR1 MNHEY and CDR2 SMNVEV (reference sequence). The junction had 9 bases not matched to a gene; V was cut back by 4 bases and J by 3 bases. The CDR3, as DNA: TGTGCCAGCAGTTGGGGAGTCGGGGACAGCTACGAGCAGTACTTC. Its protein is CASSWGVGDSYEQYF.

This chain links TRBV7-2 with TRBJ2-1; TRBD2 matches at 10 bases. The trim removed 5 bases at V and 9 bases at J, leaving 7 bases unmatched. The CDR3 covers 14 residues. The V gene's germline CDR1 is SGHTA and CDR2 FQGNSA. The DNA of the CDR3 is TGTGCCAGCAGCCCGCCTACTAGCGGGGCTGAGCAGTTCTTC. Translation: CASSPPTSGAEQFF.